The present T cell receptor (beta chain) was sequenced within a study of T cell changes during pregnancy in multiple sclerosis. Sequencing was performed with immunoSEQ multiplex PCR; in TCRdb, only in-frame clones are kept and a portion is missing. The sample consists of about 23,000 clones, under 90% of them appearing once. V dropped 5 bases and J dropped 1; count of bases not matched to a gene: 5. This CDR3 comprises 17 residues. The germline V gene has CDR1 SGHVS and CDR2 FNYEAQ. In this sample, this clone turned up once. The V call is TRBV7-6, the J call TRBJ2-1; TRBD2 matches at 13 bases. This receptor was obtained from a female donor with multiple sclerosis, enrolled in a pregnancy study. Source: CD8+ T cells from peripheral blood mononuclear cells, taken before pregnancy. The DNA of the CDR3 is TGTGCCAGCAGCAAAGGACTAGCGGGAGATTCCTACAATGAGCAGTTCTTC. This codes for CASSKGLAGDSYNEQFF.